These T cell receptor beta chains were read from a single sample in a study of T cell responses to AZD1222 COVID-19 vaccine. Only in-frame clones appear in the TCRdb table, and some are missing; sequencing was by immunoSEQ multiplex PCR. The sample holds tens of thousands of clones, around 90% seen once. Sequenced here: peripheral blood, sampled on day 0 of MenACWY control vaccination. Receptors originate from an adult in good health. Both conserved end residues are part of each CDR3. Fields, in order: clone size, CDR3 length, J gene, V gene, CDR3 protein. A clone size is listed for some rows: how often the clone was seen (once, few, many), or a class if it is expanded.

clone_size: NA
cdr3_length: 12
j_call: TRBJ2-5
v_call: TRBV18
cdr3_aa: CASSPGDETQYF

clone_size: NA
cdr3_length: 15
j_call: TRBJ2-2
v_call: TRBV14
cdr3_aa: CASSQGTVATGELFF

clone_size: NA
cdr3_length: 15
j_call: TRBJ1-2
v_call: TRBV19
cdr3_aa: CASRPLTGTAYGYTF

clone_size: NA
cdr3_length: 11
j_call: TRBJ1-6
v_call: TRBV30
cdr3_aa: CAWTLNSPLHF

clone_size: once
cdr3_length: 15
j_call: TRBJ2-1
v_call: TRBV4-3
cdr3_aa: CASSPGLSSYNEQFF

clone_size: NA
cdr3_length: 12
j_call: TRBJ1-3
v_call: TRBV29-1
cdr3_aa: CSVGVDGNTIYF

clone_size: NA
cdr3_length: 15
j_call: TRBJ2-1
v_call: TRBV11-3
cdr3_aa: CASSPRPLVNNEQFF

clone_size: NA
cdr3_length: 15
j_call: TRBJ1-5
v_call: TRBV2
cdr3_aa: CASRSRTGDHQPQHF

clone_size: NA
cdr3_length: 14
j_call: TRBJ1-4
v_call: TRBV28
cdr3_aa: CASMRQGTSEKLFF

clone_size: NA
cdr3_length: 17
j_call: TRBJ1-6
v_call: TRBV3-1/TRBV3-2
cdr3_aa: CASSQEFGRGNNSPLHF

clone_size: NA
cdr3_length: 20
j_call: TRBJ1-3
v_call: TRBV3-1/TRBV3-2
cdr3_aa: CASSQEDNLQAGGDGNTIYF

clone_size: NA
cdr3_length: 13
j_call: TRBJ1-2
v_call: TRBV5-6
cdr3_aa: CASSFVGSPRYTF

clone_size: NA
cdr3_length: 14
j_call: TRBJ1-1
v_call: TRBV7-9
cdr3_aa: CASSWTEMNTEAFF

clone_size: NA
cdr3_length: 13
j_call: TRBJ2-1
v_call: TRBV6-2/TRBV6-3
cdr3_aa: CASSYSIGIEQFF

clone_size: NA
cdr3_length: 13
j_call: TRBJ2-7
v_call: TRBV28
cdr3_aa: CASGRDSTYEQYF

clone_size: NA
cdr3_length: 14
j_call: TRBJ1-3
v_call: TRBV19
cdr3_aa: CASSISGSSNTIYF

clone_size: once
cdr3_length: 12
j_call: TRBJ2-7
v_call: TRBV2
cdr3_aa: CASMVGAYEQYF

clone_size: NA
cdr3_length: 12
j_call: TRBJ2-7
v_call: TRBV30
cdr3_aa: CAWSDRVGVEYF

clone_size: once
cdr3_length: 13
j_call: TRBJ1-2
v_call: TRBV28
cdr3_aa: CASSGTGLGGYTF

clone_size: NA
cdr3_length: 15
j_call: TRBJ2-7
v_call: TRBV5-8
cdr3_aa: CASSSTGAGSYEQYF

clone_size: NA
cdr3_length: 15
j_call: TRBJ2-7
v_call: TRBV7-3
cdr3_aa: CASSARLAGGHEQYF

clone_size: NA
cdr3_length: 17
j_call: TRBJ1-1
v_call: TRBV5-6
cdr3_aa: CASSLGIFQRGNTEAFF

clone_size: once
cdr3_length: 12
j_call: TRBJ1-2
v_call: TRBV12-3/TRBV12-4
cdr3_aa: CASSQLSYGYTF

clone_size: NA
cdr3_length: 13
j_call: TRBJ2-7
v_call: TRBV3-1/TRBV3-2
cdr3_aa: CASSRGTDYEQYF

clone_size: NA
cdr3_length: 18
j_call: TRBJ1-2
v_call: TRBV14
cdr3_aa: CASSQEPIPGGALAGYTF

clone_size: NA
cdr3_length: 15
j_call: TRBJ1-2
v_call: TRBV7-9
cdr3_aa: CASSPPEAALGSYTF

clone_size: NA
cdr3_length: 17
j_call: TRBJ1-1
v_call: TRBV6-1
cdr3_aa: CASSEVYRGGGRTEAFF

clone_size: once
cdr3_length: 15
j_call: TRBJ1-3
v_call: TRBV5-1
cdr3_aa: CASSLVGSSGNTIYF

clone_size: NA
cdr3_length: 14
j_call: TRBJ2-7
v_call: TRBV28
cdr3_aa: CASTAGTGKNEQYF

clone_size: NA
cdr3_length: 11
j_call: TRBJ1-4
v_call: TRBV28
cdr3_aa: CASRANEKLFF

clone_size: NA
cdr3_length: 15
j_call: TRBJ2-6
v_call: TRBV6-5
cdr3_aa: CASTNGEYGANVLTF

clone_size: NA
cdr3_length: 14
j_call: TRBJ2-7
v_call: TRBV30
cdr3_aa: CAWRLAGGFYEQYF

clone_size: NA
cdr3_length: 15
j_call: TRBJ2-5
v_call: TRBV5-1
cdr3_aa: CASSSGLAGQETQYF

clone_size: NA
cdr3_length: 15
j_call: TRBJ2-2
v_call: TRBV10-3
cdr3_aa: CATSWGLASTGELFF

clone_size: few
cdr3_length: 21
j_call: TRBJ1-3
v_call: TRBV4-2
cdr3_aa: CASSQERVTGGRLGSGNTIYF

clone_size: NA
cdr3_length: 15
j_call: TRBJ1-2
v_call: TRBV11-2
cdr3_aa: CASSLRGRTNYGYTF

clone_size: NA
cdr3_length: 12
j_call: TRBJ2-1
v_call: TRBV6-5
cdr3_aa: CASSAPWAGAFF

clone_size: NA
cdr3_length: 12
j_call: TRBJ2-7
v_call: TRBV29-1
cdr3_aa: CSVPLAGNEQYF